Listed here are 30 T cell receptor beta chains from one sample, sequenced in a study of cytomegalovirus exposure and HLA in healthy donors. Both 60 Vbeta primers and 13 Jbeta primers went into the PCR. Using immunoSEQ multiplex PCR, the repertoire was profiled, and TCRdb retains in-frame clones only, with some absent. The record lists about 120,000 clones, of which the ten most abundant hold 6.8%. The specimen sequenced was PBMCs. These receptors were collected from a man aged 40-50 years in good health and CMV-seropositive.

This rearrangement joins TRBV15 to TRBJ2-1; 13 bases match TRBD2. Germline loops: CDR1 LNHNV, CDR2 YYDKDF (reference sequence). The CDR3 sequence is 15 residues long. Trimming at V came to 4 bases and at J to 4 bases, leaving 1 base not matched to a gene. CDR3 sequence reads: CATSKGLAGYNEQFF. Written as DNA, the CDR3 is TGTGCCACCAGCAAGGGACTAGCGGGATACAATGAGCAGTTCTTC.

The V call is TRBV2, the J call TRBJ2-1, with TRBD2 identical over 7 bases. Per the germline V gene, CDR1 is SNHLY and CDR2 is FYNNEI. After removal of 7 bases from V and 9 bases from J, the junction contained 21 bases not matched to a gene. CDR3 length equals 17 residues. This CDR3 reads CASTKRGGREYLGEQFF. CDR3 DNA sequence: TGTGCCAGCACCAAGAGGGGCGGGAGAGAATATTTAGGTGAGCAGTTCTTC.

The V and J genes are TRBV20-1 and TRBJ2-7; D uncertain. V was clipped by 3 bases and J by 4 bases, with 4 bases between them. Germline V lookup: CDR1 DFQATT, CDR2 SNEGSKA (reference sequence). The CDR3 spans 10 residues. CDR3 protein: CSASSYEQYF. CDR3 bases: TGCAGTGCTAGCAGTTACGAGCAGTACTTC.

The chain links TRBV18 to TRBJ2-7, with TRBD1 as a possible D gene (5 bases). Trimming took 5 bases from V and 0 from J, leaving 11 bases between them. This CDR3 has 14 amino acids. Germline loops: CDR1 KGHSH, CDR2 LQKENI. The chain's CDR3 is CASSSGRRSYEQYF. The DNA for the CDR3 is TGTGCCAGCTCATCAGGGCGCCGCTCCTACGAGCAGTACTTC.

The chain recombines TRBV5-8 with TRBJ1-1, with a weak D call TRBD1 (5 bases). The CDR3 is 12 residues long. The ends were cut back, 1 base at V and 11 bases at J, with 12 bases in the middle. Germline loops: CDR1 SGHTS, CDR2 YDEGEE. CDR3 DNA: TGTGCCAGCAGCTTGACCCGGGACTCGGCTTTCTTT. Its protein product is CASSLTRDSAFF. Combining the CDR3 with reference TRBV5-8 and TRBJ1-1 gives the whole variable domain EAGVTQSPTHLIKTRGQQATLRCSPISGHTSVYWYQQALGLGLQFLLWYDEGEERNRGNFPPRFSGRQFPNYSSELNVNALELEDSALYLCASSLTRDSAFFGQGTRLTVV.

CDR3 region: CASSLGAANGYTF. The DNA for the CDR3 is TGTGCCAGCAGTTTAGGGGCCGCTAATGGCTACACCTTC. This rearrangement joins TRBV27 to TRBJ1-2; D may be TRBD1 (5 bases). Germline lookup yields CDR1 MNHEY and CDR2 SMNVEV (reference sequence). Trimming left V 2 bases short and J 6 bases short, with 10 bases between. This CDR3 contains 13 residues.

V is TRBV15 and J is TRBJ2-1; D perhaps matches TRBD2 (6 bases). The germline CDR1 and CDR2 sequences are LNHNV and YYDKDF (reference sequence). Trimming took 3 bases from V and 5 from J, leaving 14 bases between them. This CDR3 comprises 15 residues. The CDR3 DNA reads TGTGCCACCAGCAGCGGAGCGGGTAGGAACAATGAGCAGTTCTTC. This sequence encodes CATSSGAGRNNEQFF.

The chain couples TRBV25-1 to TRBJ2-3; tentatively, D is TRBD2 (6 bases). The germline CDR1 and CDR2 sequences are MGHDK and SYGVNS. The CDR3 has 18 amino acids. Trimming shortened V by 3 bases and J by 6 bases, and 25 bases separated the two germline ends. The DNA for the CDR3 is TGTGCCAGCAGTGATCAGATCGCGGGGATGCGTGGTGGGGATACGCAGTATTTT. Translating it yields CASSDQIAGMRGGDTQYF.

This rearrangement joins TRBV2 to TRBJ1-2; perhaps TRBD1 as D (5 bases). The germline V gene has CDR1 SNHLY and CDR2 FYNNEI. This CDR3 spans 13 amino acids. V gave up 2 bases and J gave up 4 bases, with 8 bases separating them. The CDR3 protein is CASSESGGYGYTF. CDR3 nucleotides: TGTGCCAGCAGTGAATCCGGGGGCTATGGCTACACCTTC.

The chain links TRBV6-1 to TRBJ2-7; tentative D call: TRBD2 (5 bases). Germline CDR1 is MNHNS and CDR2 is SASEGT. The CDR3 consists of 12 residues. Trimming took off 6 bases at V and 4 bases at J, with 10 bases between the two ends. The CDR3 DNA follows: TGTGCCAGCAGGGACTGGGGATACGAGCAGTACTTC. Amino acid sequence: CASRDWGYEQYF.

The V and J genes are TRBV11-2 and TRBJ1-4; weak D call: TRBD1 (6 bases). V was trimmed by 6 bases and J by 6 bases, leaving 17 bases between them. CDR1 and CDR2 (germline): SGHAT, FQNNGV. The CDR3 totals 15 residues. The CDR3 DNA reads TGTGCCAGCAGGCCAAGGGGGGGGGTTTATGAAAAACTGTTTTTT. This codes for CASRPRGGVYEKLFF.

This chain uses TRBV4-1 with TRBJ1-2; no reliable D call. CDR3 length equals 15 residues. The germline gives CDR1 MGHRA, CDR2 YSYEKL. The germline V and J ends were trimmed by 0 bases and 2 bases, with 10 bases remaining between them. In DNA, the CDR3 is TGCGCCAGCAGCCAAGATACTCCGGGGAACTATGGCTACACCTTC. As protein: CASSQDTPGNYGYTF.

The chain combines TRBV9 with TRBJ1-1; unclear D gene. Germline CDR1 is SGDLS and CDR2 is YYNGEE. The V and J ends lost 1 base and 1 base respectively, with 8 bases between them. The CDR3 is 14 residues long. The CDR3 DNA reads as TGTGCCAGCAGCGTAAAGTCGGGGAACACTGAAGCTTTCTTT. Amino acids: CASSVKSGNTEAFF.

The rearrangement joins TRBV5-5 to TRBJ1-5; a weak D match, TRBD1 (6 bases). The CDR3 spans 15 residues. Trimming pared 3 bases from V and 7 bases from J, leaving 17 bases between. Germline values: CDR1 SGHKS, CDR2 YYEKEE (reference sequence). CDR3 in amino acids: CASSSQGFGGQPQHF. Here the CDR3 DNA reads TGTGCCAGCAGCTCCCAGGGGTTCGGTGGACAGCCCCAGCATTTT. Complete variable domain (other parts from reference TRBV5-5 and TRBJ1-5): DAGVTQSPTHLIKTRGQQVTLRCSPISGHKSVSWYQQVLGQGPQFIFQYYEKEERGRGNFPDRFSARQFPNYSSELNVNALLLGDSALYLCASSSQGFGGQPQHFGDGTRLSIL.

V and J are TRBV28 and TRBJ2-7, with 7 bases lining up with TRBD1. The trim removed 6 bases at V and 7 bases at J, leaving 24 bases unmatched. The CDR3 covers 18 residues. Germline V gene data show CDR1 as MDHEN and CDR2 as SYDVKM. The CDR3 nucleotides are TGTGCCAGCAGCCCCACCGGGACAGTGATCATGAAAGGTATGGAGCAGTACTTC. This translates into CASSPTGTVIMKGMEQYF.

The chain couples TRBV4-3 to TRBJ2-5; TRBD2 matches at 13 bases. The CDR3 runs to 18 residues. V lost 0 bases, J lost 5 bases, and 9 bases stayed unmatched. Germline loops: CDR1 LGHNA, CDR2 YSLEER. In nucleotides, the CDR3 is TGCGCCAGCAGCCAAGAGTTACTAGCGGGAGGGCCTCGGGAGACCCAGTACTTC. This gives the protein CASSQELLAGGPRETQYF.

CDR3 nucleotides: TGCGCCAGCAGTGAGTCATTGAGGGGGCAGTTTGGGGAGCAGTACTTC. This translates into CASSESLRGQFGEQYF. The genes are TRBV10-1 and TRBJ2-7, with 7 bases lining up with TRBD1. The CDR3 length is 16 residues. Germline-derived CDR1 and CDR2 are WNHNN and SYGVQD (reference sequence). Unmatched junction bases numbered 12, after V lost 0 bases and J lost 7 bases.

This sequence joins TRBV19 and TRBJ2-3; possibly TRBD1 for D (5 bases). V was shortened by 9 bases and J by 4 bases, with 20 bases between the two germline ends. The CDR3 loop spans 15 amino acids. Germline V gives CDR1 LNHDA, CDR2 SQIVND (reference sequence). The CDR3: CASADPGNWADTQYF. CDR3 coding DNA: TGTGCCAGCGCCGATCCAGGGAATTGGGCAGATACGCAGTATTTT. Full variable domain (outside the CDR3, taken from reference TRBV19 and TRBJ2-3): DGGITQSPKYLFRKEGQNVTLSCEQNLNHDAMYWYRQDPGQGLRLIYYSQIVNDFQKGDIAEGYSVSREKKESFPLTVTSAQKNPTAFYLCASADPGNWADTQYFGPGTRLTVL.

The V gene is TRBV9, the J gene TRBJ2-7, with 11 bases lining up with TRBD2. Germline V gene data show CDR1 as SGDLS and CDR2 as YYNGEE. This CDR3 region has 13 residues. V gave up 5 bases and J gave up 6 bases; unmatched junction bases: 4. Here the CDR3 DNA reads TGTGCCAGCAGTCTAGCGGGGGGCGGCGAGCAGTACTTC. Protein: CASSLAGGGEQYF. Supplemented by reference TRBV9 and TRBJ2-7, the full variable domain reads DSGVTQTPKHLITATGQRVTLRCSPRSGDLSVYWYQQSLDQGLQFLIQYYNGEERAKGNILERFSAQQFPDLHSELNLSSLELGDSALYFCASSLAGGGEQYFGPGTRLTVT.

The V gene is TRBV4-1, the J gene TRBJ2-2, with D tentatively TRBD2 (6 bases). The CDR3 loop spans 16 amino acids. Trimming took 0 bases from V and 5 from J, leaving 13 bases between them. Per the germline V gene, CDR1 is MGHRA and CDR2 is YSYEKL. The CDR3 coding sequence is TGCGCCAGCAGCCAAGATCCAGCGGGCAGGACCGGGGAGCTGTTTTTT. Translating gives CASSQDPAGRTGELFF.

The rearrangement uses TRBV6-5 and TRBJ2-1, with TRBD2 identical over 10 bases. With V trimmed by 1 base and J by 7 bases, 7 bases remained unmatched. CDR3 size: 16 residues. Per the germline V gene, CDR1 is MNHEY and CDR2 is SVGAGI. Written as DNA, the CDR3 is TGTGCCAGCAGTTACTTCTCTAGCGGGAGAGGTAATGAGCAGTTCTTC. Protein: CASSYFSSGRGNEQFF.

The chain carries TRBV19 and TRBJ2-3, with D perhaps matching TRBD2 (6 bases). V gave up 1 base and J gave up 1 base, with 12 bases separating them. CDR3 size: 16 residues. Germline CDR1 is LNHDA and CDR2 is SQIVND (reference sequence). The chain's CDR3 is CASSIGLGGRTDTQYF. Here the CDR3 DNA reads TGTGCCAGTAGTATAGGCCTCGGGGGACGCACAGATACGCAGTATTTT.

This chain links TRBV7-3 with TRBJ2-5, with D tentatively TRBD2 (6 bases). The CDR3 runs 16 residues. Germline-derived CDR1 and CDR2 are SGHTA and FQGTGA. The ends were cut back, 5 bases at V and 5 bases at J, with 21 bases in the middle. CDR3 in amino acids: CASSPGVRGGLETQYF. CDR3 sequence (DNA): TGTGCCAGCAGCCCCGGGGTGAGGGGAGGTTTGGAGACCCAGTACTTC.

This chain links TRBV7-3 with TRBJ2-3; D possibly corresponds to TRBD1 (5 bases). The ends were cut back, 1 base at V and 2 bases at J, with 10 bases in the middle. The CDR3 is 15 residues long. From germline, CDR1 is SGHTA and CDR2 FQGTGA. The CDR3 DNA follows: TGTGCCAGCAGCTTAATGGGGCAGGACACAGATACGCAGTATTTT. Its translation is CASSLMGQDTDTQYF.

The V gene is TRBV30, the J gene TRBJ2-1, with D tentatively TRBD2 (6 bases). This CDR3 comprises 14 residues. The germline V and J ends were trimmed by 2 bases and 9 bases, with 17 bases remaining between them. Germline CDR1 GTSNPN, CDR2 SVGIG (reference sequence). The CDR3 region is CAWSLELASIEQFF. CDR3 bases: TGTGCCTGGAGTCTCGAGCTAGCGTCCATTGAGCAGTTCTTC.

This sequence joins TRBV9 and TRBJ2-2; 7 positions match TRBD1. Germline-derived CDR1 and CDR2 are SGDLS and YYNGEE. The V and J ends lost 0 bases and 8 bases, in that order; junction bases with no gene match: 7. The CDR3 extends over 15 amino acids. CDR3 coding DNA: TGTGCCAGCAGCGTAGGGGACAGCTTTTTTGGGGAGCTGTTTTTT. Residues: CASSVGDSFFGELFF.

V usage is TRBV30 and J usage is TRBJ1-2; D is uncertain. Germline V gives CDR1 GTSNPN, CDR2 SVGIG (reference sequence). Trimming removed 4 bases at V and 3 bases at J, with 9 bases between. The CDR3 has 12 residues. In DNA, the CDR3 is TGTGCCTGGAATGCCGGGGACTATGGCTACACCTTC. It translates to CAWNAGDYGYTF.

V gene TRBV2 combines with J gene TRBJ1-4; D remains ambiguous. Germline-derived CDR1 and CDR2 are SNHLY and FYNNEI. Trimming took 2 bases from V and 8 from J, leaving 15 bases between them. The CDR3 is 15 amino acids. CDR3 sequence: CASSENARGLEKLFF. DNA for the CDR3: TGTGCCAGCAGTGAAAACGCCCGAGGTTTAGAAAAACTGTTTTTT.

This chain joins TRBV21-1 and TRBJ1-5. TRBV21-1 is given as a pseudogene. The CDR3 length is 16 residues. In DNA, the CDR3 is TGTGCCAGCAGCAAATGTATCAGGCGGAGGGATCAGCCCCAGCATTTT. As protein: CASSKCIRRRDQPQHF.

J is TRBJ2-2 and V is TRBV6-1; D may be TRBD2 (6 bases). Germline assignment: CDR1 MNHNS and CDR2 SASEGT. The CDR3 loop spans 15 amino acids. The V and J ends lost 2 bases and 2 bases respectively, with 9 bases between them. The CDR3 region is CASSEQGGNTGELFF. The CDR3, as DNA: TGTGCCAGCAGTGAACAGGGAGGAAACACCGGGGAGCTGTTTTTT.